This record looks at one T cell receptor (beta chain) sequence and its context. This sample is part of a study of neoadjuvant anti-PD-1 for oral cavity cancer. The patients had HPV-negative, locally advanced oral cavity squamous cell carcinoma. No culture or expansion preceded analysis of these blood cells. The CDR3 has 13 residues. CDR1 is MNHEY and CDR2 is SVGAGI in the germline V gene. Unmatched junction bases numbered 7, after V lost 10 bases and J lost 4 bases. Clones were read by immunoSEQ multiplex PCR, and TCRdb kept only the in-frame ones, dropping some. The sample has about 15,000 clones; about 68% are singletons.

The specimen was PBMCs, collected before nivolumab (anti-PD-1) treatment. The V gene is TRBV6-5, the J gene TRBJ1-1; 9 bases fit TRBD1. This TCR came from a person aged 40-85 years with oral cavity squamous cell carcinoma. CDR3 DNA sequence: TGTGCCACCACAGGGGGCTGGGGCACTGAAGCTTTCTTT. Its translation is CATTGGWGTEAFF.